Listed here are 30 T cell receptor beta chains from one sample, sequenced in a study of T cells in pancreatic ductal adenocarcinoma. The table came from immunoSEQ multiplex PCR; TCRdb's copy has only in-frame clones and leaves some out. This sample carries about 98,000 clones, roughly 96% of them seen once, and the ten largest clones take roughly 3.1%. The selected patients with pancreatic ductal adenocarcinoma had surgery but no neoadjuvant therapy. Sequenced input: PBMCs. The receptor source for this set is a human donor with pancreatic ductal adenocarcinoma.

This chain joins TRBV9 and TRBJ2-2, with D possibly being TRBD2 (5 bases). Trimming left V 1 base short and J 4 bases short, with 8 bases between. The CDR3 length is 14 residues. Germline CDR1 is SGDLS and CDR2 is YYNGEE. The CDR3: CASSVLEVTGELFF. CDR3 nucleotide sequence: TGTGCCAGCAGCGTATTGGAGGTCACCGGGGAGCTGTTTTTT.

The rearrangement uses TRBV18 and TRBJ2-6, with unresolved D. The germline gives CDR1 KGHSH, CDR2 LQKENI. V was cut by 3 bases and J by 0 bases, with 3 bases left in between. The CDR3 consists of 14 residues. The CDR3 protein is CASSPLSGANVLTF. CDR3 nucleotide sequence: TGTGCCAGCTCACCTCTCTCTGGGGCCAACGTCCTGACTTTC. Filled out from reference TRBV18 and TRBJ2-6, the complete variable domain reads NAGVMQNPRHLVRRRGQEARLRCSPMKGHSHVYWYRQLPEEGLKFMVYLQKENIIDESGMPKERFSAEFPKEGPSILRIQQVVRGDSAAYFCASSPLSGANVLTFGAGSRLTVL.

V usage is TRBV19 and J usage is TRBJ2-5, with 9 bases identical to TRBD2. This CDR3 is 14 amino acids long. Trimming cost V 2 bases and J 2 bases; bases outside gene matches: 0. Germline V gives CDR1 LNHDA, CDR2 SQIVND (reference sequence). The CDR3 here is CASSILAGQETQYF. In DNA form, the CDR3 reads TGTGCCAGTAGTATACTAGCGGGACAAGAGACCCAGTACTTC. Drawing the rest from reference TRBV19 and TRBJ2-5, the complete variable domain is DGGITQSPKYLFRKEGQNVTLSCEQNLNHDAMYWYRQDPGQGLRLIYYSQIVNDFQKGDIAEGYSVSREKKESFPLTVTSAQKNPTAFYLCASSILAGQETQYFGPGTRLLVL.

This chain joins TRBV5-8 and TRBJ1-1; the match to TRBD1 covers 10 bases. The V segment lost 5 bases and the J segment 10 bases; nucleotides outside the gene matches: 8. Germline CDR1 reads SGHTS; CDR2 reads YDEGEE. The CDR3 extends over 13 amino acids. CDR3 bases: TGTGCCAGCAGGGGACAGGGGAGAAATCGAGCTTTCTTT. Translating gives CASRGQGRNRAFF.

The gene calls are TRBV18 and TRBJ2-3; a possible D gene is TRBD2 (5 bases). This CDR3 region has 15 residues. Germline V lookup: CDR1 KGHSH, CDR2 LQKENI. V gave up 1 base and J gave up 0 bases, with 8 bases separating them. The chain's CDR3 is CASSPQAASTDTQYF. The CDR3 coding sequence is TGTGCCAGCTCACCACAAGCGGCTAGCACAGATACGCAGTATTTT.

This chain connects TRBV30 to TRBJ2-2, with D maybe TRBD1 (6 bases). V dropped 7 bases and J dropped 6 bases, with 24 bases sitting between them. Germline CDR1 GTSNPN, CDR2 SVGIG (reference sequence). The CDR3 loop spans 16 amino acids. The CDR3, as DNA: TGTGCCTCCCCCGCAGCAGGGGTCACCTTAGCCGGGGAGCTGTTTTTT. This translates into CASPAAGVTLAGELFF. Drawing the rest from reference TRBV30 and TRBJ2-2, the complete variable domain is SQTIHQWPATLVQPVGSPLSLECTVEGTSNPNLYWYRQAAGRGLQLLFYSVGIGQISSEVPQNLSASRPQDRQFILSSKKLLLSDSGFYLCASPAAGVTLAGELFFGEGSRLTVL.

This chain links TRBV18 with TRBJ2-3; 10 bases line up with TRBD2. Germline assignment: CDR1 KGHSH and CDR2 LQKENI. The CDR3 has 15 amino acids. Germline trimming cut 8 bases from V and 2 bases from J; bases unmatched to any gene: 7. CDR3 amino acids: CASAPGLAHTDTQYF. The CDR3 nucleotides are TGTGCCAGCGCTCCGGGACTAGCGCACACAGATACGCAGTATTTT.

The rearrangement uses TRBV7-3 and TRBJ2-3; perhaps TRBD1 as D (5 bases). This CDR3 region has 13 residues. Between the trimmed V and J ends, which lost 4 bases and 4 bases, there was a span of 9 bases. CDR1 is SGHTA and CDR2 is FQGTGA in the germline V gene. The CDR3 sequence is CASSYQGADTQYF. DNA for the CDR3: TGTGCCAGCAGCTACCAGGGCGCAGATACGCAGTATTTT. Combining the CDR3 with reference TRBV7-3 and TRBJ2-3 gives the whole variable domain GAGVSQTPSNKVTEKGKYVELRCDPISGHTALYWYRQSLGQGPEFLIYFQGTGAADDSGLPNDRFFAVRPEGSVSTLKIQRTERGDSAVYLCASSYQGADTQYFGPGTRLTVL.

This clone was observed a single time. The V and J genes are TRBV7-3 and TRBJ1-2, with D hard to call. The CDR3 sequence is 17 residues long. Trimming stripped 1 base from V and 2 bases from J, with 17 bases between. Germline V gene data show CDR1 as SGHTA and CDR2 as FQGTGA. The DNA for the CDR3 is TGTGCCAGCAGCTTAAACCCTATAGAATACCAAAACTATGGCTACACCTTC. Translation: CASSLNPIEYQNYGYTF.

The chain links TRBV5-4 to TRBJ2-1; weak D call: TRBD2 (6 bases). The germline V and J ends were trimmed by 2 bases and 12 bases, with 15 bases remaining between them. The germline V gene encodes CDR1 SGHNT and CDR2 YYREEE (reference sequence). This CDR3 has 13 amino acids. CDR3 nucleotides: TGTGCCAGCAGCTTCGGCGGGGCGGTCGGGCAGTTCTTC. This sequence encodes CASSFGGAVGQFF.

The chain has TRBV7-9 and TRBJ2-3; 12 bases fit TRBD2. This CDR3 is 15 amino acids long. The J segment lost 7 bases and the V segment lost 5 bases, leaving 7 bases of the junction unmatched. CDR1 is SEHNR, CDR2 FQNEAQ, per germline (reference sequence). In DNA form, the CDR3 reads TGTGCCAGCAGCCGGACTAGCGGGATAGTATATACGCAGTATTTT. Translation: CASSRTSGIVYTQYF. The full variable domain, rest sourced from reference TRBV7-9 and TRBJ2-3, is DTGVSQNPRHKITKRGQNVTFRCDPISEHNRLYWYRQTLGQGPEFLTYFQNEAQLEKSRLLSDRFSAERPKGSFSTLEIQRTEQGDSAMYLCASSRTSGIVYTQYFGPGTRLTVL.

This clone was found a few times. V usage is TRBV7-9 and J usage is TRBJ1-3, with D unresolved. The CDR3 totals 14 residues. The V and J ends lost 3 bases and 1 base respectively, with 7 bases between them. Germline V lookup: CDR1 SEHNR, CDR2 FQNEAQ (reference sequence). CDR3 in DNA: TGTGCCAGCAGCTTCTTTACTTCTGGAAACACCATATATTTT. Amino acid sequence: CASSFFTSGNTIYF.

This chain's CDR3 is CASSQGAAGGYEQYF. The CDR3 nucleotides are TGTGCCAGCAGCCAAGGGGCGGCGGGAGGGTACGAGCAGTACTTC. This chain uses TRBV4-2 with TRBJ2-7; 9 nucleotides align to TRBD2. CDR1 is LGHNA, CDR2 YNFKEQ, per germline. The CDR3 contains 15 residues. V dropped 1 base and J dropped 4; count of bases not matched to a gene: 5.

The rearrangement uses TRBV7-9 and TRBJ1-4; 8 nucleotides match TRBD1. Per the germline V gene, CDR1 is SEHNR and CDR2 is FQNEAQ (reference sequence). Losses at the gene ends were 2 bases for V and 7 bases for J; bases not matched to a gene: 6. This CDR3 contains 15 residues. The CDR3 nucleotides are TGTGCCAGCAGCTTATCCGGACAGGGCGGTGAAAAACTGTTTTTT. Protein product: CASSLSGQGGEKLFF. Full variable domain (rest looked up from reference TRBV7-9 and TRBJ1-4): DTGVSQNPRHKITKRGQNVTFRCDPISEHNRLYWYRQTLGQGPEFLTYFQNEAQLEKSRLLSDRFSAERPKGSFSTLEIQRTEQGDSAMYLCASSLSGQGGEKLFFGSGTQLSVL.

The rearrangement links TRBV7-8 to TRBJ2-2; 13 bases are a match to TRBD2. Germline V gives CDR1 SGHVS, CDR2 FQNEAQ. V trimming: 6 bases; J trimming: 5 bases; junction bases outside the gene matches: 3. This CDR3 has 15 amino acids. CDR3 nucleotides: TGTGCCAGCAGGTTGGGACTAGCGGGAACCGGGGAGCTGTTTTTT. It specifies CASRLGLAGTGELFF.

The V gene is TRBV21-1, the J gene TRBJ2-7; the D call in the table, TRBD2, was not verified against the DNA. TRBV21-1 is shown as a pseudogene. The CDR3 totals 13 residues. CDR3 sequence reads: CASSNDGSYEQYF. The CDR3 region has the DNA TGTGCCAGCAGCAATGACGGGAGCTACGAGCAGTACTTC.

This clone was recorded once. The V call is TRBV5-6, the J call TRBJ1-1; D gene ambiguous. The CDR3 is 14 amino acids. Trimming left V 1 base short and J 0 bases short, with 7 bases between. The germline CDR1 and CDR2 sequences are SGHDT and YYEEEE. In nucleotides, the CDR3 is TGTGCCAGCAGCTTGATGCAGGTGAACACTGAAGCTTTCTTT. Translated: CASSLMQVNTEAFF.

This sequence joins TRBV5-4 and TRBJ2-2; perhaps TRBD1 as D (6 bases). CDR1 is SGHNT, CDR2 YYREEE, per germline (reference sequence). The V end lost 2 bases, the J end lost 5 bases, and 13 bases lay between the germline ends. The CDR3 loop spans 15 amino acids. CDR3 loop: CASSFRGWVTGELFF. The CDR3 coding sequence is TGTGCCAGCAGCTTCAGGGGCTGGGTGACCGGGGAGCTGTTTTTT.

The chain is built from TRBV7-9 and TRBJ2-5; a possible D gene is TRBD2 (6 bases). The CDR3 has 15 residues. The V gene's germline CDR1 is SEHNR and CDR2 FQNEAQ (reference sequence). Trimming cost V 4 bases and J 5 bases, with 17 bases left between them. CDR3 coding DNA: TGTGCCAGCAGCTCCTACGGGGGAATAGCGGAGACCCAGTACTTC. Amino acid sequence: CASSSYGGIAETQYF.

The chain employs TRBV18 and TRBJ1-1; D ambiguous. Between the trimmed V and J ends, which lost 3 bases and 4 bases, there was a span of 9 bases. This CDR3 has 13 residues. Germline V gives CDR1 KGHSH, CDR2 LQKENI. In DNA, the CDR3 is TGTGCCAGCTCACCCCAAGGCGGCACTGAAGCTTTCTTT. It encodes CASSPQGGTEAFF.

This sequence joins TRBV9 and TRBJ1-2; 8 nucleotides match TRBD1. Germline loops: CDR1 SGDLS, CDR2 YYNGEE. The V gene end was trimmed by 5 bases and the J gene end by 4 bases; junction bases not matched to a gene: 7. The CDR3 has 14 residues. This chain's CDR3 is CASSGRTGIYGYTF. The CDR3 DNA follows: TGTGCCAGCAGTGGACGGACAGGGATCTATGGCTACACCTTC.

The rearrangement joins TRBV11-1 to TRBJ2-5; 9 positions match TRBD2. The CDR3 has 17 residues. J gave up 4 bases and V 6 bases, and 15 bases lay outside the gene matches. CDR1 SGHAT and CDR2 FQDESV come from the germline V gene (reference sequence). CDR3 in DNA: TGTGCCAGCAGTGGCCTTGGTGCGGGAGGGCCATCAGAGACCCAGTACTTC. Its translation is CASSGLGAGGPSETQYF.

The chain uses TRBV9 and TRBJ2-7, with 7 bases lining up with TRBD1. Germline V gene data show CDR1 as SGDLS and CDR2 as YYNGEE. V was clipped by 1 base and J by 4 bases; unmatched bases: 14. The CDR3 extends over 17 amino acids. The CDR3 reads CASSVKVLDRVFYEQYF. CDR3 DNA: TGTGCCAGCAGCGTAAAGGTCCTCGACAGGGTGTTTTACGAGCAGTACTTC. The complete variable domain, with remaining parts taken from reference TRBV9 and TRBJ2-7, reads DSGVTQTPKHLITATGQRVTLRCSPRSGDLSVYWYQQSLDQGLQFLIQYYNGEERAKGNILERFSAQQFPDLHSELNLSSLELGDSALYFCASSVKVLDRVFYEQYFGPGTRLTVT.

J is TRBJ2-1 and V is TRBV5-1, with D perhaps TRBD2 (6 bases). Germline loops: CDR1 SGHRS, CDR2 YFSETQ. The germline V and J ends were trimmed by 7 bases and 9 bases, with 23 bases remaining between them. CDR3 size: 15 residues. This CDR3 reads CASEEGSIFDGEQFF. The CDR3 nucleotides are TGCGCCAGCGAGGAGGGTTCTATCTTCGATGGTGAGCAGTTCTTC.

The rearrangement links TRBV10-3 to TRBJ2-2, with TRBD2 identical over 10 bases. The V and J ends lost 5 bases and 5 bases, in that order; junction bases with no gene match: 5. CDR3 length: 15 amino acids. CDR1 ENHRY and CDR2 SYGVKD come from the germline V gene. This CDR3 is CAISQREGRTGELFF. The CDR3 nucleotides read TGTGCCATCAGTCAGCGGGAGGGCCGAACCGGGGAGCTGTTTTTT.

V usage is TRBV5-1 and J usage is TRBJ1-1; 10 nucleotides line up with TRBD1. The CDR3 covers 14 residues. CDR1 SGHRS and CDR2 YFSETQ come from the germline V gene. J gave up 2 bases and V 9 bases, and 7 bases lay outside the gene matches. CDR3 coding DNA: TGCGCCACCAAAAGGGACAGGGGAAACACTGAAGCTTTCTTT. It specifies CATKRDRGNTEAFF. The full variable domain, completed using reference TRBV5-1 and TRBJ1-1, is KAGVTQTPRYLIKTRGQQVTLSCSPISGHRSVSWYQQTPGQGLQFLFEYFSETQRNKGNFPGRFSGRQFSNSRSEMNVSTLELGDSALYLCATKRDRGNTEAFFGQGTRLTVV.

J is TRBJ2-5 and V is TRBV4-2, with D hard to call. V lost 1 base, J lost 2 bases, and 8 bases lay in between. The germline V gene has CDR1 LGHNA and CDR2 YNFKEQ. The CDR3 consists of 14 residues. The CDR3 sequence: CASSQVLKQETQYF. The CDR3 coding sequence is TGTGCCAGCAGCCAAGTTTTAAAACAAGAGACCCAGTACTTC.

J is TRBJ2-4 and V is TRBV5-8; D might be TRBD2 (7 bases). The CDR3 covers 15 residues. V lost 4 bases and J lost 9, with 20 bases in between. Germline assignment: CDR1 SGHTS and CDR2 YDEGEE. CDR3 DNA: TGTGCCAGCAGCCCTTGGGGGGGCGGGATCTTCATTCAGTACTTC. Residues: CASSPWGGGIFIQYF.

This chain links TRBV5-4 with TRBJ1-3, with D perhaps TRBD1 (6 bases). Germline CDR1 reads SGHNT; CDR2 reads YYREEE (reference sequence). The CDR3 runs 14 residues. V lost 4 bases, J lost 4 bases, and 12 bases lay in between. Written as DNA, the CDR3 is TGTGCCAGCAGCCCCGGGACAACAGGAAACACCATATATTTT. This encodes CASSPGTTGNTIYF.

This chain joins TRBV19 and TRBJ2-3, with 7 positions matching TRBD2. Germline CDR1 is LNHDA and CDR2 is SQIVND (reference sequence). The CDR3 totals 14 residues. The V and J ends lost 8 bases and 0 bases, in that order; junction bases with no gene match: 5. The CDR3 sequence is CASWGGRSTDTQYF. Written as DNA, the CDR3 is TGTGCCAGTTGGGGCGGGAGAAGCACAGATACGCAGTATTTT.